These T cell receptor beta chains were read from a single sample in a study of breast tumors, draining lymph nodes, adjacent tissues. TCRdb reprocessed the multiplex PCR reads via MiXCR and lists one record per CDR3 protein. Among fewer than 200,000 distinct CDR3 sequences listed, roughly 30% were seen once. The sample consisted of axillary lymph node tissue. The source of these receptors is a female donor with breast cancer. Some clones in this sample may be carry-over from other donors' samples. Each CDR3 is given without its conserved first and last residue.

TRBV24-1	TRBJ2-3	ATSDSRQGHTDTQY
TRBV5-1	TRBJ1-5	ASSLTGANQPQH
TRBV6-6	TRBJ1-2	ASREVPEGSEYGYT
TRBV4-2	TRBJ1-2	ASSQAGQAFHGYT
TRBV9	TRBJ2-5	AGSAHRGGQETQY
TRBV7-2	TRBJ2-7	AIRRGRSTYEQY
TRBV7-2	TRBJ1-5	ASSSAGQPQH
TRBV7-3	TRBJ2-5	ASSQGLAGAGETQY
TRBV4-1	TRBJ2-3	ASSHLAGGSDTQY
TRBV9	TRBJ1-5	ASSSLTAESNQPQH
TRBV14	TRBJ1-2	ASSQVGGSDGYT
TRBV5-5	TRBJ1-4	ASRTEGLTNEKLF
TRBV18	TRBJ1-5	ASSPIATGTRDQPQH
TRBV11-2	TRBJ2-4	ASSSITAKNIQY
TRBV4-1	TRBJ2-7	ASSQGTGTGYEQY
TRBV12-3/TRBV12-4	TRBJ2-2	ASRFRLAGGIGELF
TRBV6-2/TRBV6-3	TRBJ2-7	ASSLLPSGGPFEQY
TRBV9	TRBJ1-5	ASSLRAGENEPQH
TRBV24-1	TRBJ2-1	ATSDSGYNEQF
TRBV7-6	TRBJ2-3	ASSLDIRGVDAQY
TRBV29-1	TRBJ2-2	SALAGGPGELF
TRBV5-1	TRBJ1-6	ASSWRGNYNSPLH
TRBV4-1	TRBJ2-1	ASSHPPGTSGGNNEQF